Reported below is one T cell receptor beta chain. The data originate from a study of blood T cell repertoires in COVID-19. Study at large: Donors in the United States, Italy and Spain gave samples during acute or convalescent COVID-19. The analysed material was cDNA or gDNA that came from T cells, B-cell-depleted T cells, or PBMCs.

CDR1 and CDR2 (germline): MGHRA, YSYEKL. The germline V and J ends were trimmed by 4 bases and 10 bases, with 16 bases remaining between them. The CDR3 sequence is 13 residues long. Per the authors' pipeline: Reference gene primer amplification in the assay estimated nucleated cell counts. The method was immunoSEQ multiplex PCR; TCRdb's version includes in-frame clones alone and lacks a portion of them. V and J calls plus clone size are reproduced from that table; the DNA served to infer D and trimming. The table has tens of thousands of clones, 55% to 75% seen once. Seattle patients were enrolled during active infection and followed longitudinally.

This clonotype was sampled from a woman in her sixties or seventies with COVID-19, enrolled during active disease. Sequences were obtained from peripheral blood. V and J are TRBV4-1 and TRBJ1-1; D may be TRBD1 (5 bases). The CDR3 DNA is TGCGCCAGCAGCCCGACTGAAGTCGGGGGAGCTTTCTTT. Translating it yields CASSPTEVGGAFF.